This T cell receptor beta chain was obtained from a study of blood T cell repertoires in COVID-19. Under the authors' procedure: By means of reference gene primer amplification, nucleated cell counts were estimated. Profiled with immunoSEQ multiplex PCR; TCRdb holds only in-frame clones, not every one. The DNA gave D and trimming, while V, J and clone size come from that table. The sample has fewer than 700,000 clones, around nine tenths seen once. Trimming stripped 1 base from V and 2 bases from J, with 6 bases between. Germline V CDR1 and CDR2: SGHVS, FNYEAQ. The CDR3 is 15 amino acids. This TCR was sampled from a woman between 50 and 59 years old with COVID-19, enrolled during active disease. The chain joins TRBV7-6 to TRBJ2-6; perhaps TRBD1 as D (5 bases). Sequencing was carried out using peripheral blood. In DNA form, the CDR3 reads TGTGCCAGCAGCTTAGGACAGACTGGGGCCAACGTCCTGACTTTC. Amino acid sequence: CASSLGQTGANVLTF. Full variable domain (remainder filled in from reference TRBV7-6 and TRBJ2-6): GAGVSQSPRYKVTKRGQDVALRCDPISGHVSLYWYRQALGQGPEFLTYFNYEAQQDKSGLPNDRFSAERPEGSISTLTIQRTEQRDSAMYRCASSLGQTGANVLTFGAGSRLTVL.